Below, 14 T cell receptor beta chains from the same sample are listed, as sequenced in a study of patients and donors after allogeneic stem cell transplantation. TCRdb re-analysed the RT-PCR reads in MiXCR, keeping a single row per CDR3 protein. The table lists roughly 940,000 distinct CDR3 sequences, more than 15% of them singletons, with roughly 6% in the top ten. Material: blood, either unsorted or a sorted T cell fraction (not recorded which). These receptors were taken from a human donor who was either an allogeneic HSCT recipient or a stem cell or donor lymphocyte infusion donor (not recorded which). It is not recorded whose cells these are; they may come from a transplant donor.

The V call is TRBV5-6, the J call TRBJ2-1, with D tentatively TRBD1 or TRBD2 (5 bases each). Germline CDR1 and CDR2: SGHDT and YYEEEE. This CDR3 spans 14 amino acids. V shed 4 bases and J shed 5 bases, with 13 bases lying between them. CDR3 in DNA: TGTGCCAGCAGCCGGGGACCGATAGACAATGAGCAGTTCTTC. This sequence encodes CASSRGPIDNEQFF.

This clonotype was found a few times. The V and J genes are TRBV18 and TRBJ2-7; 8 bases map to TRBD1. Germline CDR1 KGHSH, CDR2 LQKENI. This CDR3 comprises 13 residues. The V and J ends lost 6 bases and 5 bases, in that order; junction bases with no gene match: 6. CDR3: CASSQRQGHEQYF. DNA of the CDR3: TGTGCCAGCTCCCAAAGACAGGGGCACGAGCAGTACTTC. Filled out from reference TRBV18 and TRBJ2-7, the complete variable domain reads NAGVMQNPRHLVRRRGQEARLRCSPMKGHSHVYWYRQLPEEGLKFMVYLQKENIIDESGMPKERFSAEFPKEGPSILRIQQVVRGDSAAYFCASSQRQGHEQYFGPGTRLTVT.

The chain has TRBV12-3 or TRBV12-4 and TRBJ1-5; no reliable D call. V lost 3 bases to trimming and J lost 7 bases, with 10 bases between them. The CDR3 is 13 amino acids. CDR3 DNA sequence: TGTGCCAGCAGTTTCCAATCGGGACAGCCCCAGCATTTT. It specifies CASSFQSGQPQHF.

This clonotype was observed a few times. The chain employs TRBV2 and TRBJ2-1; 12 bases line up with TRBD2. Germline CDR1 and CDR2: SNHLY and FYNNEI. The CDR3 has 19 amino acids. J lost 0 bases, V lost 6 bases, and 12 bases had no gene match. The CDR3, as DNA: TGTGCCAGCAGCCGAATGAGGACTAGCGGGATTAGCTCCTACAATGAGCAGTTCTTC. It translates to CASSRMRTSGISSYNEQFF.

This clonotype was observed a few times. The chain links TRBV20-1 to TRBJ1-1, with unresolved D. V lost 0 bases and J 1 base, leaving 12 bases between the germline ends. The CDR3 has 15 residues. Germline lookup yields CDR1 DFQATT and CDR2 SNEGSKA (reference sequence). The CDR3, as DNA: TGCAGTGCTAGAGAGGGCGGCACTGAGAACACTGAAGCTTTCTTT. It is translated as CSAREGGTENTEAFF.

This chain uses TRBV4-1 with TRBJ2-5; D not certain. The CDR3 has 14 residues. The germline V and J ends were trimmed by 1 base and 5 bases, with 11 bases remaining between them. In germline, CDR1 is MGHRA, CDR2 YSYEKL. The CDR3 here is CASSQVILGETQYF. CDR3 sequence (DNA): TGCGCCAGCAGCCAAGTCATCCTAGGTGAGACCCAGTACTTC.

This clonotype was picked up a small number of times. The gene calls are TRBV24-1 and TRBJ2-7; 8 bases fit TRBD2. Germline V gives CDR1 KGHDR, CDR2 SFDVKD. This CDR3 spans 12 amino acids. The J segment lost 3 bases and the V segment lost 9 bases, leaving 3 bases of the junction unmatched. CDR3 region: CATSSGHYEQYF. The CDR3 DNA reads TGTGCCACCTCTAGCGGGCACTACGAGCAGTACTTC.

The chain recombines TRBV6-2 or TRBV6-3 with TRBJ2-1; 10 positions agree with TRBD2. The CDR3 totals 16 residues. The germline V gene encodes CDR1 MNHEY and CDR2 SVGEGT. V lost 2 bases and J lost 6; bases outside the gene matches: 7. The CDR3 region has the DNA TGTGCCAGCAGTTACAAGCGGGGGGGCTTCTCCAATGAGCAGTTCTTC. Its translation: CASSYKRGGFSNEQFF.

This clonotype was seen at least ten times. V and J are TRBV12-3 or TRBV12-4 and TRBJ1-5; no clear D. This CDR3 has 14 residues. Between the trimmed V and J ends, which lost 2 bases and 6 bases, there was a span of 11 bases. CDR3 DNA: TGTGCCAGCAGTTTATCGGGATTCAGTCAGCCCCAGCATTTT. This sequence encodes CASSLSGFSQPQHF.

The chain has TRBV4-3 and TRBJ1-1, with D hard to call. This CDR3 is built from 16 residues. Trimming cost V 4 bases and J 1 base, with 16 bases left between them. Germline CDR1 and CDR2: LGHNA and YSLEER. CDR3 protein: CASSPVLRGGNTEAFF. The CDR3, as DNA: TGCGCCAGCAGCCCCGTGCTGAGAGGCGGGAACACTGAAGCTTTCTTT.

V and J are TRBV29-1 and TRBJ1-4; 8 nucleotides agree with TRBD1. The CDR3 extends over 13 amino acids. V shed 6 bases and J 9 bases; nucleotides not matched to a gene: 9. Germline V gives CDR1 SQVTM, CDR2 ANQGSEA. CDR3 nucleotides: TGCAGCGTAGCGGGACAGGACTCCCAAAAACTGTTTTTT. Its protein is CSVAGQDSQKLFF.

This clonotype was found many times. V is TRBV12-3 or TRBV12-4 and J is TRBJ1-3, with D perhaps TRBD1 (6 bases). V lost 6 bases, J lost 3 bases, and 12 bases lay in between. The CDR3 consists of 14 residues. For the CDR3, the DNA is TGTGCCAGCAGGGAGACAGGAGGTGGAAACACCATATATTTT. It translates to CASRETGGGNTIYF.

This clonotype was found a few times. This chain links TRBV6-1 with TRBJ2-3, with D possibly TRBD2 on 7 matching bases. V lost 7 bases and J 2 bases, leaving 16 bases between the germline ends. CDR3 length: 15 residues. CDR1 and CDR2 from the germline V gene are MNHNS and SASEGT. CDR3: CASIGLRGLTDTQYF. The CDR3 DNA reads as TGTGCCAGCATTGGACTGCGGGGGCTCACAGATACGCAGTATTTT.

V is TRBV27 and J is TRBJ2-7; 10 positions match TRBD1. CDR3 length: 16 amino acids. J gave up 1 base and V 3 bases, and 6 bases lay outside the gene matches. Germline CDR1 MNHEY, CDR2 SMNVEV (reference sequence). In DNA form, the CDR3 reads TGTGCCAGCAGTTTTACCGGGACAGGGGCTTCCTACGAGCAGTACTTC. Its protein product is CASSFTGTGASYEQYF.